Each of the 6 T cell receptor beta chains below was sequenced from the same sample in a study of vaccination and CD4 T cells after COVID-19. As to treatment: roughly 10-day PBMC culture with coronavirus spike peptide pools or control peptides (ViraFEST assay). The unexposed donor gave CD4+ T cells before the COVID-19 pandemic (2011-2018). These TCRs' antigens remain unknown. The assay that was used to sequence DNA from cultured CD4+ T cells was the Oncomine TCR Beta short-read assay. Each CDR3 protein is one row after TCRdb ran MiXCR on the PCR reads. This sample carries 7,500 to 9,000 distinct CDR3 sequences, 40% to 45% of them seen once, and the ten largest clones take roughly a fifth. The sequenced material came from CD4+ T cells from blood, cultured in vitro. The receptors were gathered from a human donor in good health.

This chain links TRBV20-1 with TRBJ2-7; 11 positions match TRBD2. The CDR3 consists of 15 residues. Germline V gene data show CDR1 as DFQATT and CDR2 as SNEGSKA (reference sequence). V was clipped by 6 bases and J by 4 bases; unmatched bases: 11. CDR3 bases: TGCAGTGCCCACGATGGGCTAGCGGGGGGTTACGAGCAGTACTTC. Amino acid sequence: CSAHDGLAGGYEQYF.

The chain recombines TRBV4-1 with TRBJ2-5; maybe TRBD1 (5 bases). The V gene's germline CDR1 is MGHRA and CDR2 YSYEKL. CDR3 length: 15 residues. Trimming removed 0 bases from V and 1 base from J, with 9 bases in between. Here the CDR3 reads CASSQDWTSQETQYF. DNA of the CDR3: TGCGCCAGCAGCCAAGATTGGACAAGCCAAGAGACCCAGTACTTC.

This clonotype was seen just once. The chain carries TRBV6-1 and TRBJ2-7, with D hard to call. V lost 2 bases to trimming and J lost 3 bases, with 8 bases between them. The CDR3 length is 13 residues. Germline V CDR1 and CDR2: MNHNS, SASEGT. The CDR3 bases are TGTGCCAGCAGTGAACCCCCTTTCTACGAGCAGTACTTC. It yields the protein CASSEPPFYEQYF.

This clonotype was observed a handful of times. The V call is TRBV6-1, the J call TRBJ1-6; 8 bases match TRBD1. This CDR3 is built from 16 residues. Trimming took 5 bases from V and 6 from J; bases not matched to a gene: 9. Looked up from germline, CDR1 is MNHNS and CDR2 is SASEGT. The CDR3 DNA sequence: TGTGCCAGCAGTACCGGACAGGGTTTGGGTAATTCACCCCTCCACTTT. Translation: CASSTGQGLGNSPLHF.

This rearrangement joins TRBV4-1 to TRBJ2-5; no clear D. CDR3 length equals 14 residues. The germline gives CDR1 MGHRA, CDR2 YSYEKL. Trimming took 1 base from V and 2 from J, leaving 8 bases between them. This chain's CDR3 is CASSQGVSQETQYF. The CDR3 DNA reads as TGCGCCAGCAGCCAAGGAGTTTCTCAAGAGACCCAGTACTTC.

V usage is TRBV23-1 and J usage is TRBJ2-5, with TRBD2 matching over 8 bases. TRBV23-1 carries the ORF label, with uncertain function. There are 14 residues in the CDR3. After removal of 0 bases from V and 5 bases from J, the junction contained 2 bases not matched to a gene. CDR3: CASSQSRGGETQYF. Written as DNA, the CDR3 is TGCGCCAGCAGTCAATCGCGCGGGGGGGAGACCCAGTACTTC.